This is a list of T cell receptor beta chains from one sample in a study of shared clonotypes between healthy human individuals. Repertoires were generated with immunoSEQ multiplex PCR, while TCRdb's copy carries only in-frame clones and drops some. The sample contains about 2 million clones, roughly 96% of which appear only once. The source material was naive CD4+ T cells sorted from blood. These receptors originate from a young man in good health. The CDR3 runs from the conserved cysteine through the conserved F or W.

TRBJ1-1 | TRBV6-5 | CASSSTGTVNTEAFF
TRBJ1-6 | TRBV21-1 | CASSRQSDRIYSPLHF
TRBJ2-1 | TRBV7-2 | CASSLGFANEQFF
TRBJ2-1 | TRBV2 | CASTRANWNNEQFF
TRBJ2-5 | TRBV9 | CASSPPAQETQYF
TRBJ2-1 | TRBV10-3 | CAISEAGGNEQFF
TRBJ2-7 | TRBV7-2 | CASSPVSYEQYF
TRBJ2-7 | TRBV18 | CASRGLELEQYF
TRBJ2-1 | TRBV9 | CASSLTVLSSYNEQFF
TRBJ2-2 | TRBV14 | CASSRQESNTGELFF
TRBJ2-1 | TRBV30 | CAWSRRAGVANEQFF
TRBJ2-5 | TRBV19 | CASRRPGSQETQYF
TRBJ2-7 | TRBV5-1 | CASSLGEGRGTYEQYF
TRBJ1-2 | TRBV28 | CASLTTGFSGYTF
TRBJ2-7 | TRBV7-9 | CASTDRGSYLGQYF
TRBJ1-4 | TRBV2 | CASSVDRFNEKLFF
TRBJ1-2 | TRBV7-2 | CASNENKQFYGYTF
TRBJ1-2 | TRBV30 | CAWSPGQGEINYGYTF
TRBJ2-7 | TRBV18 | CASSPTGNYEQYF
TRBJ2-1 | TRBV5-6 | CASSGVGLGGGREQFF
TRBJ2-3 | TRBV6-5 | CASNLNRAAGTQYF
TRBJ2-1 | TRBV5-1 | CASSLVTGIQFF
TRBJ2-3 | TRBV19 | CASSMGGVAPFADTQYF